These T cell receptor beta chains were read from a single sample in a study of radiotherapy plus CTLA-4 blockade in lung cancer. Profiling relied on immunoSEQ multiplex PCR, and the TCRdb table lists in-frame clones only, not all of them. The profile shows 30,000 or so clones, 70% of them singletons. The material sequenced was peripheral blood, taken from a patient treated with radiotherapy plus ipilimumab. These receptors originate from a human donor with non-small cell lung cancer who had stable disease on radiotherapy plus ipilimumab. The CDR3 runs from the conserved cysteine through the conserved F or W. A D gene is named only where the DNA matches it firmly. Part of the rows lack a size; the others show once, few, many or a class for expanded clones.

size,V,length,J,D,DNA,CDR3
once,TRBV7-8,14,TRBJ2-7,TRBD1,TGTGCCAGCAGCTTAGCTCAGGGGGCTCTCGAGCAGTACTTC,CASSLAQGALEQYF
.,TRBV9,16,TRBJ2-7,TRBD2,TGTGCCAGCAGCACCAGTCCCGGGACTAGGGGAAACGAGCAGTACTTC,CASSTSPGTRGNEQYF
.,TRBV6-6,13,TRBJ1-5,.,TGTCTTCCTCGAGGCAGGGAAAATCAGCCCCAGCATTTT,CLPRGRENQPQHF
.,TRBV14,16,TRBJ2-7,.,TGTGCCAGCAGCCAAGATCTGGTCTTATCTTTCTACGAGCAGTACTTC,CASSQDLVLSFYEQYF
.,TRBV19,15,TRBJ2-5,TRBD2,TGTGCCAGTAGTCGAACTAGCGGGAGGTTGGAGACCCAGTACTTC,CASSRTSGRLETQYF
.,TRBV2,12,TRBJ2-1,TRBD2,TGTGCCAGCAGGAGACTAGCTGAGGAGCAGTTCTTC,CASRRLAEEQFF
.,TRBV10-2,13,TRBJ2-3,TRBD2,TGCGCCAGCGGGACTAGGTTCACAGATACGCAGTATTTT,CASGTRFTDTQYF
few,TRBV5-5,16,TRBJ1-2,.,TGTGCCAGCAGCGTGGGGGTTATACAGGAGTTCGATGGCTACACCTTC,CASSVGVIQEFDGYTF
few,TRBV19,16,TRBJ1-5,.,TGTGCCAGTAGTACTACCCGCCGGGACACGGGCGGACCCCAGCATTTT,CASSTTRRDTGGPQHF
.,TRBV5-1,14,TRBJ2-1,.,TGCGCCAGCAGCGCCGGGACACTGGAGAATGAGCAGTTCTTC,CASSAGTLENEQFF
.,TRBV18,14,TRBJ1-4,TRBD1,TGTGCCAGCTCATCGGGACAGGGAGTCGAAAAACTGTTTTTT,CASSSGQGVEKLFF
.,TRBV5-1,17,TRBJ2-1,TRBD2,TGCGCCAGCAGCCCGGCCTTTGCGGGAGGACCCTACAATGAGCAGTTCTTC,CASSPAFAGGPYNEQFF
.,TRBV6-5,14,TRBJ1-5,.,TGTGCCAGCAGTGACCAGGCAGGTAATCAGCCCCAGCATTTT,CASSDQAGNQPQHF
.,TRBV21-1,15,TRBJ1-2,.,TGTGCCAGCAGCAAAGCGGGGTCAGATAACTATGGCTACACCTTC,CASSKAGSDNYGYTF
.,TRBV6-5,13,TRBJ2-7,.,TGTGCCAGCAGTAGCGGAGGTCCGTACGAGCAGTACTTC,CASSSGGPYEQYF
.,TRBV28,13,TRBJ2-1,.,TGTGCCAGCAGTTCCGGGAACCCGAATGAGCAGTTCTTC,CASSSGNPNEQFF
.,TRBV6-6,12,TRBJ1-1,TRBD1,TGTGCCAGCAGGACAGGGGTCACTGAAGCTTTCTTT,CASRTGVTEAFF
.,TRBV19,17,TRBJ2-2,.,TGTGCCAGTAGTCCCAGGGGGCGGGAGGTTCCCACCGGGGAGCTGTTTTTT,CASSPRGREVPTGELFF
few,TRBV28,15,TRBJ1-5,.,TGTGCCAGCAGTTTCCGGAGTGTGGGCAATCAGCCCCAGCATTTT,CASSFRSVGNQPQHF
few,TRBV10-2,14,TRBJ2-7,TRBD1,TGCGCCAGCAGTAGACAGGGGGCGGGTTACGAGCAGTACTTC,CASSRQGAGYEQYF
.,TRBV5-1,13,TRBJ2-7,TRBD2,TGCGCCAGCAGCTTGTCGGGGGGCTACGAGCAGTACTTC,CASSLSGGYEQYF
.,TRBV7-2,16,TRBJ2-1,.,TGTGCCAGCAGCTTAGGTAATGGGGGTACGCAAAATGAGCAGTTCTTC,CASSLGNGGTQNEQFF
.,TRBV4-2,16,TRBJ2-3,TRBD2,TGTGCCAGCAGCCGCCCTAGCGGGAGGGCGGGAAATACGCAGTATTTT,CASSRPSGRAGNTQYF
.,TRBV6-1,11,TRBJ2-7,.,TGTGCCAGTGGAGGGTTTCTCGAGCAGTACTTC,CASGGFLEQYF
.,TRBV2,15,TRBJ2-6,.,TGTGCCAGCAGTTCCGGGGTCTCTGGGGCCAACGTCCTGACTTTC,CASSSGVSGANVLTF
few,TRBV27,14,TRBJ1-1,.,TGTGCCAGCAGCAAGGGCGCCGTCTACACTGAAGCTTTCTTT,CASSKGAVYTEAFF
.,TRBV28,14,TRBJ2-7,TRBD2,TGTGCCAGCAGTTTTCAGCGGGAGCTTAACGAGCAGTACTTC,CASSFQRELNEQYF
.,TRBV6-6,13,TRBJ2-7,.,TGTGCCAGCAGGAGACTGGATTCCTACGAGCAGTACTTC,CASRRLDSYEQYF
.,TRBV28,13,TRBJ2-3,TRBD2,TGTGCCAGCAGGCCGACTAGCGGGAGGCCGCAGTATTTT,CASRPTSGRPQYF
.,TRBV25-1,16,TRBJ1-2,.,TGTGCCAACTACCATACATCCCCCGTGGGAAACTATGGCTACACCTTC,CANYHTSPVGNYGYTF
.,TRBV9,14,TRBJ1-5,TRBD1,TGTGCCAGCAGCGTAGGCAGGGGGGATCAGCCCCAGCATTTT,CASSVGRGDQPQHF
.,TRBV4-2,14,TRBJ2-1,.,TGTGCCAGCAGCCAAGACGGGCGAGACAATGAGCAGTTCTTC,CASSQDGRDNEQFF
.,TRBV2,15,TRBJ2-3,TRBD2,TGTGCCAGCAGGGCGACTAGCGGGAGGGCAGATACGCAGTATTTT,CASRATSGRADTQYF
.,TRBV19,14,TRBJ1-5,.,TGTGCCAGTAACACAGGGTACGGCAATCAGCCCCAGCATTTT,CASNTGYGNQPQHF
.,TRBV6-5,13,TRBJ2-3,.,TGTGCCGCCGGGCGCGGCAGCACAGATACGCAGTATTTT,CAAGRGSTDTQYF
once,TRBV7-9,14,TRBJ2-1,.,TGTGCCAGCAGCTTAGATCACAACTACAATGAGCAGTTCTTC,CASSLDHNYNEQFF
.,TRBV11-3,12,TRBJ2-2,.,TGTGCCAGCAGCCCGGGAAGCGGGGAGCTGTTTTTT,CASSPGSGELFF
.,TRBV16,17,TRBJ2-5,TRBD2,TGTGCCAGCAGCCAACGGGGGACCGGGAGGGCCCCGGAGACCCAGTACTTC,CASSQRGTGRAPETQYF
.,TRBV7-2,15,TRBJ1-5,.,TGTGCCAGCAGCCCGCAGGGGTTAGGAGATCAGCCCCAGCATTTT,CASSPQGLGDQPQHF
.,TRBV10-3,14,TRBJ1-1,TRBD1,TGTGCCATCAATTCAGGGGGCTACGACACTGAAGCTTTCTTT,CAINSGGYDTEAFF
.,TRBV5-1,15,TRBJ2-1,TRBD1,TGCGCCAGCAGCGCTAAGACAGGGGGGGACAATGAGCAGTTCTTC,CASSAKTGGDNEQFF
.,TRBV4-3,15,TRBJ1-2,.,TGCGCCAGCAGCCAAGATCCGGGGACTAACTATGGCTACACCTTC,CASSQDPGTNYGYTF
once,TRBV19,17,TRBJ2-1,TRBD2,TGTGCCAGTAGTGCCCGGATTACTAGCGGGAGGTGGTTTGAGCAGTTCTTC,CASSARITSGRWFEQFF
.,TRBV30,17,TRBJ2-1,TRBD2,TGTGCCTGGAGTCCCGGACTAGCGCTAAGCTCCTACAATGAGCAGTTCTTC,CAWSPGLALSSYNEQFF
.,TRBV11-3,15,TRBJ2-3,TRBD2,TGTGCCAGCAGCTTAGTGGAGGGGAGGGCGAATACGCAGTATTTT,CASSLVEGRANTQYF